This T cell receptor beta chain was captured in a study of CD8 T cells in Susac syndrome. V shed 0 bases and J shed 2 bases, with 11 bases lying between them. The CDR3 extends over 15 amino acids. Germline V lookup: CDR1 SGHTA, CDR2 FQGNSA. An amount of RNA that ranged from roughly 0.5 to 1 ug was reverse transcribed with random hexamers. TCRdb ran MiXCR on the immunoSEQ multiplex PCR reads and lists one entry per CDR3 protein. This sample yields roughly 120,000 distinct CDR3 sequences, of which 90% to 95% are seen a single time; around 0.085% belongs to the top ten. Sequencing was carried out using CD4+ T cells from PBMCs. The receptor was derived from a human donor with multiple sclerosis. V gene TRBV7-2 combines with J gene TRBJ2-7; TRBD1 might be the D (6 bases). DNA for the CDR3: TGTGCCAGCAGCTTAGCAGGGACAAGTCCCTACGAGCAGTACTTC. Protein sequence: CASSLAGTSPYEQYF.